Sequencing of this T cell receptor (beta chain) was carried out in a study of blood T cell repertoires in COVID-19. Whole-study context: T cells, B-cell-depleted T cells, or PBMCs provided the cDNA or gDNA that served as material.

Assay used: immunoSEQ multiplex PCR; TCRdb lists only in-frame clones, some missing. The repertoire holds over 13,000 clones, with less than 95% as singletons. Germline CDR1 is SGHNT and CDR2 is YENEEA. This CDR3 is built from 16 residues. V shed 1 base and J shed 5 bases, with 17 bases lying between them. Sequencing was done on a sample of peripheral blood. This clonotype was sampled from a human donor in a cohort sampled during active COVID-19. V usage is TRBV11-3 and J usage is TRBJ2-5, with D possibly matching TRBD2 (5 bases). CDR3 bases: TGTGCCAGCAGCTTAGCGGGTACGCCGGGCGGGGAGACCCAGTACTTC. It specifies CASSLAGTPGGETQYF.